This T cell receptor (beta chain) was recovered during a study of T cell clonotyping in hematopoietic cell transplantation. General observations from the study: Pathologically expanded recipient clonotypes increased progressively from day 30 to day 180 as diversity fell. Graft donor and pretransplant recipient Inverse Simpson Index values predicted broader posttransplant TCR diversity.

There are 13 residues in the CDR3. Germline lookup yields CDR1 SGHTA and CDR2 FQGNSA. The junction had 8 bases not matched to a gene; V was cut back by 5 bases and J by 8 bases. Points on this clone: What it binds is not known.

Here immunoSEQ multiplex PCR was the method, and the copy in TCRdb shows in-frame clones only, minus some. Of 10,000 to 14,000 clones in the sample, nearly 90% were seen once. Samples: about 28 days before transplant, then days 30, 100 and 180 after. The chain uses TRBV7-2 and TRBJ1-2, with 7 positions matching TRBD1. This clonotype was sampled from a female patient over 55 who had an allogeneic stem cell transplant from an unrelated donor, so the T cells may come from the graft donor. Some clones in this sample may be carry-over from other donors' samples. The specimen comprised PBMCs, sampled 100 days after allogeneic stem cell transplant. The CDR3 sequence is CASSHSQGVGYTF. The DNA for the CDR3 is TGTGCCAGCAGCCATTCGCAGGGGGTAGGCTACACCTTC.